Below are 14 T cell receptor beta chains sequenced from a single sample in a study of blood T cells in healthy people across ages. Next came a second PCR, run for about 6 to 11 cycles, which used a sample-barcoded 5' primer along with a J-beta primer mix. TCRdb called the 5' RACE reads again in MiXCR, with one record for every CDR3 protein. This sample has hundreds of thousands of distinct CDR3 sequences, with more than 20% found just once. The sequencing sample was made of blood. Receptors originate from a man between 65 and 85 years old in good health.

On this clonotype: An end of the junction does not agree with germline; a read error may underlie this. The chain combines TRBV12-3 or TRBV12-4 with TRBJ1-4; D may be TRBD1 (6 bases). There are 15 residues in the CDR3. The CDR3 DNA follows: TGTGCCGGCAGTTTGGGGGGGGCGCATAGTGAAAAACTGTTTTTT. Residues: CAGSLGGAHSEKLFF.

The chain uses TRBV20-1 and TRBJ1-4, with TRBD1 identical over 7 bases. With 6 bases clipped from V and 4 bases from J, the junction kept 5 bases outside the gene matches. The germline V gene encodes CDR1 DFQATT and CDR2 SNEGSKA (reference sequence). This CDR3 has 13 residues. The CDR3 sequence: CSARDRRNEKLFF. CDR3 bases: TGCAGTGCCCGGGACAGACGTAATGAAAAACTGTTTTTT.

In its sample, this clonotype was seen a few times. The chain uses TRBV20-1 and TRBJ2-3; D gene unclear. The V gene lost 3 bases and the J gene lost 4 bases, with 8 bases spanning the gap. The germline gives CDR1 DFQATT, CDR2 SNEGSKA (reference sequence). There are 12 residues in the CDR3. CDR3 sequence (DNA): TGCAGTGCTAGTGGGTGGGCAGATACGCAGTATTTT. The encoded protein is CSASGWADTQYF.

This clonotype was counted a few times. This rearrangement joins TRBV2 to TRBJ2-7; possible D gene TRBD1, 6 bases. This CDR3 region has 14 residues. Trimming removed 4 bases from V and 5 bases from J, with 15 bases in between. Germline assignment: CDR1 SNHLY and CDR2 FYNNEI. The DNA for the CDR3 is TGTGCCAGCAGTGTGGGGACACCGCTCCACGAGCAGTACTTC. Residues: CASSVGTPLHEQYF.

This clonotype was found a few times. The genes are TRBV15 and TRBJ1-2; 8 positions match TRBD1. The V and J ends lost 5 bases and 5 bases, in that order; junction bases with no gene match: 4. This CDR3 contains 13 residues. Germline V lookup: CDR1 LNHNV, CDR2 YYDKDF (reference sequence). The CDR3 spells CATSEQGVYGYTF. The CDR3 nucleotides read TGTGCCACCAGCGAACAGGGGGTTTATGGCTACACCTTC.

This CDR3 reads CASSYLAGVGNTDTQYF. The CDR3 nucleotides read TGTGCCAGCAGCTACCTAGCGGGAGTCGGAAACACAGATACGCAGTATTTT. The chain links TRBV7-8 to TRBJ2-3; 10 bases match TRBD2. The CDR3 covers 17 residues. The ends lost 4 bases at V and 2 bases at J; junction bases unmatched: 9. The germline V gene has CDR1 SGHVS and CDR2 FQNEAQ.

This clonotype was counted at least ten times. The chain combines TRBV5-1 with TRBJ2-2, with 9 bases fitting TRBD2. The CDR3 length is 15 residues. Germline assignment: CDR1 SGHRS and CDR2 YFSETQ. V lost 0 bases to trimming and J lost 6 bases; unmatched junction nucleotides: 3. DNA of the CDR3: TGCGCCAGCAGCTTGGTAGCGGGAGTGGCCGGGGAGCTGTTTTTT. It encodes CASSLVAGVAGELFF. The whole variable domain, filled in from reference TRBV5-1 and TRBJ2-2, reads KAGVTQTPRYLIKTRGQQVTLSCSPISGHRSVSWYQQTPGQGLQFLFEYFSETQRNKGNFPGRFSGRQFSNSRSEMNVSTLELGDSALYLCASSLVAGVAGELFFGEGSRLTVL.

The table lists this clonotype with a few counts. The chain uses TRBV7-2 and TRBJ2-1; 7 positions match TRBD2. The CDR3 covers 15 residues. The V gene end was trimmed by 5 bases and the J gene end by 0 bases; junction bases not matched to a gene: 4. Per germline, CDR1 SGHTA and CDR2 FQGNSA. CDR3 in amino acids: CASSPQRGSYNEQFF. The CDR3 DNA is TGTGCCAGCAGCCCTCAGCGGGGCTCCTACAATGAGCAGTTCTTC.

The V and J genes are TRBV20-1 and TRBJ1-1; perhaps TRBD1 as D (6 bases). Germline V gives CDR1 DFQATT, CDR2 SNEGSKA (reference sequence). This CDR3 region has 13 residues. Trimming stripped 3 bases from V and 3 bases from J, with 11 bases between. This chain's CDR3 is CSASRGADTEAFF. Here the CDR3 DNA reads TGCAGTGCTAGCCGGGGGGCTGACACTGAAGCTTTCTTT.

J is TRBJ1-5 and V is TRBV7-2, with TRBD1 identical over 9 bases. The CDR3 spans 15 residues. After removal of 4 bases from V and 5 bases from J, the junction contained 6 bases not matched to a gene. CDR1 is SGHTA and CDR2 is FQGNSA in the germline V gene. This CDR3 is CASSSDRGPHQPQHF. The CDR3 DNA reads as TGTGCCAGCAGCTCGGACAGGGGACCGCATCAGCCCCAGCATTTT.

This clonotype was seen more than once but under ten times. The chain links TRBV18 to TRBJ1-4, with D possibly TRBD1 on 6 matching bases. V was clipped by 1 base and J by 8 bases, with 11 bases between them. The CDR3 loop spans 14 amino acids. Germline-derived CDR1 and CDR2 are KGHSH and LQKENI. CDR3 coding DNA: TGTGCCAGCTCACCACGACAGGCGAGGGAAAAACTGTTTTTT. As protein: CASSPRQAREKLFF.

This clonotype was picked up a small number of times. The genes are TRBV4-1 and TRBJ2-5, with D perhaps being TRBD1 or TRBD2 (5 bases each). The end of the DNA is better explained by TRBJ2-1, so the J call may be wrong. CDR1 and CDR2 (germline): MGHRA, YSYEKL. CDR3 size: 14 residues. The chain's CDR3 is CASSLGDRSNEQFF. CDR3 bases: TGCGCCAGCAGCCTGGGGGACCGGAGCAATGAGCAGTTCTTC.

The V gene is TRBV20-1, the J gene TRBJ2-7, with 13 bases identical to TRBD2. The germline V gene has CDR1 DFQATT and CDR2 SNEGSKA (reference sequence). V trimming: 3 bases; J trimming: 2 bases; junction bases outside the gene matches: 4. This CDR3 comprises 15 residues. CDR3 loop: CSARAGTSGAYEQYF. In DNA, the CDR3 is TGCAGTGCTAGGGCCGGGACTAGCGGGGCCTACGAGCAGTACTTC.

In this sample, this clonotype turned up a few times. Here the CDR3 reads CASSSVGTAEAFF. The CDR3 nucleotides read TGTGCCAGCAGTTCCGTCGGGACAGCTGAAGCTTTCTTT. The chain uses TRBV6-2 or TRBV6-3 and TRBJ1-1; 7 bases line up with TRBD1. CDR3 size: 13 residues. The J segment lost 6 bases and the V segment lost 4 bases, leaving 5 bases of the junction unmatched. Per germline, CDR1 MNHEY and CDR2 SVGEGT.